What follows are 24 T cell receptor beta chains derived from one specimen sequenced in a study of yellow fever vaccine responses in identical twins. One entry per CDR3 protein, called by TCRdb with MiXCR from the RT-PCR reads. The data show about 6,000 distinct CDR3 sequences, 60% to 70% seen once. The source was T cells from blood (PBMCs), unsorted or a sorted subset (not recorded which), collected before or after yellow fever vaccination (not recorded which). These receptors all stem from a woman aged 18-29 years who received the yellow fever vaccine.

This clonotype was seen once. The V and J genes are TRBV11-3 and TRBJ2-1; weak D call: TRBD2 (6 bases). V was cut by 1 base and J by 5 bases, with 12 bases left in between. CDR1 is SGHNT and CDR2 is YENEEA in the germline V gene. This CDR3 is 15 amino acids long. As DNA, the CDR3 is TGTGCCAGCAGCTTAGGGGACTCCCAGAACAATGAGCAGTTCTTC. As protein: CASSLGDSQNNEQFF.

This chain links TRBV18 with TRBJ2-1; 10 positions agree with TRBD2. The length of the CDR3 is 16 residues. Germline assignment: CDR1 KGHSH and CDR2 LQKENI. Unmatched junction bases numbered 11, after V lost 2 bases and J lost 10 bases. The CDR3 sequence: CASSPFSLAGVFEQFF. CDR3 in DNA: TGTGCCAGCTCACCATTTTCCCTAGCGGGAGTCTTCGAGCAGTTCTTC.

This clonotype has a single count. The genes are TRBV14 and TRBJ2-5; D is undetermined. V was clipped by 0 bases and J by 0 bases, with 5 bases between them. The germline CDR1 and CDR2 sequences are SGHDN and FVKESK. The CDR3 has 14 amino acids. The CDR3, as DNA: TGTGCCAGCAGCCAAGAATCCGACCAAGAGACCCAGTACTTC. Translation: CASSQESDQETQYF.

The chain joins TRBV4-3 to TRBJ2-1; no definite D call. V was cut by 0 bases and J by 0 bases, with 9 bases left in between. Looked up from germline, CDR1 is LGHNA and CDR2 is YSLEER. The CDR3 extends over 16 amino acids. This CDR3 reads CASSQDARSSYNEQFF. The DNA of the CDR3 is TGCGCCAGCAGCCAAGATGCTAGGAGCTCCTACAATGAGCAGTTCTTC.

This chain uses TRBV11-3 with TRBJ2-5, with 7 nucleotides matching TRBD1. The CDR3 totals 15 residues. The V gene's germline CDR1 is SGHNT and CDR2 YENEEA. V lost 7 bases to trimming and J lost 1 base; unmatched junction nucleotides: 9. The CDR3 DNA sequence: TGTGCCAGCATGACCGGGACAGTCCCCCAAGAGACCCAGTACTTC. As protein: CASMTGTVPQETQYF.

The chain recombines TRBV11-1 with TRBJ2-3; no firm D call. The CDR3 loop spans 15 amino acids. The germline CDR1 and CDR2 sequences are SGHAT and FQDESV (reference sequence). Trimming stripped 3 bases from V and 0 bases from J, with 10 bases between. CDR3 DNA sequence: TGTGCCAGCAGCTTTCCTGAGACTAGCACAGATACGCAGTATTTT. Protein product: CASSFPETSTDTQYF. Combining the CDR3 with reference TRBV11-1 and TRBJ2-3 gives the whole variable domain EAEVAQSPRYKITEKSQAVAFWCDPISGHATLYWYRQILGQGPELLVQFQDESVVDDSQLPKDRFSAERLKGVDSTLKIQPAELGDSAMYLCASSFPETSTDTQYFGPGTRLTVL.

This clonotype was seen a few times. The chain is built from TRBV29-1 and TRBJ1-1; D is undetermined. The germline CDR1 and CDR2 sequences are SQVTM and ANQGSEA. Between the trimmed V and J ends, which lost 4 bases and 0 bases, there was a span of 9 bases. This CDR3 has 13 residues. The CDR3 DNA is TGCAGCGTTGCGGGATACCTGAACACTGAAGCTTTCTTT. Its protein product is CSVAGYLNTEAFF.

This sequence joins TRBV28 and TRBJ1-1; D remains ambiguous. The CDR3 spans 11 residues. V was shortened by 8 bases and J by 1 base, with 5 bases between the two germline ends. Germline V gene sequence: CDR1 MDHEN, CDR2 SYDVKM. CDR3 nucleotide sequence: TGTGCCAGCGGGAGGAACACTGAAGCTTTCTTT. It codes for CASGRNTEAFF. Combining the CDR3 with reference TRBV28 and TRBJ1-1 gives the whole variable domain DVKVTQSSRYLVKRTGEKVFLECVQDMDHENMFWYRQDPGLGLRLIYFSYDVKMKEKGDIPEGYSVSREKKERFSLILESASTNQTSMYLCASGRNTEAFFGQGTRLTVV.

V and J are TRBV29-1 and TRBJ1-1; perhaps TRBD1 as D (5 bases). Trimming left V 7 bases short and J 1 base short, with 13 bases between. The V gene's germline CDR1 is SQVTM and CDR2 ANQGSEA. The CDR3 consists of 13 residues. CDR3 loop: CSASGTANTEAFF. The DNA for the CDR3 is TGCAGCGCCTCTGGGACCGCGAACACTGAAGCTTTCTTT.

V and J are TRBV30 and TRBJ2-1, with no clear D. CDR1 is GTSNPN and CDR2 is SVGIG in the germline V gene (reference sequence). Trimming removed 0 bases at V and 5 bases at J, with 8 bases between. The CDR3 contains 13 residues. CDR3 DNA: TGTGCCTGGAGTGTCCTTACAAACAATGAGCAGTTCTTC. Translation: CAWSVLTNNEQFF.

This chain links TRBV11-2 with TRBJ2-7, with D tentatively TRBD2 (5 bases). CDR1 is SGHAT and CDR2 is FQNNGV in the germline V gene. Between the trimmed V and J ends, which lost 5 bases and 2 bases, there was a span of 16 bases. The CDR3 extends over 15 amino acids. DNA of the CDR3: TGTGCCAGCAGCGCCATGGCGGAGGTAACCTACGAGCAGTACTTC. Protein: CASSAMAEVTYEQYF.

The chain carries TRBV11-1 and TRBJ2-1, with 7 bases matching TRBD2. V lost 5 bases and J lost 6; bases outside the gene matches: 7. CDR1 and CDR2 (germline): SGHAT, FQDESV (reference sequence). The CDR3 has 14 amino acids. In DNA form, the CDR3 reads TGTGCCAGCAGCCAAGGCCGACTAGCCAATGAGCAGTTCTTC. Protein: CASSQGRLANEQFF.

The V gene is TRBV29-1, the J gene TRBJ2-5, with 8 bases aligning to TRBD2. V was pared by 5 bases and J by 4 bases, with 15 bases of the junction left unmatched. CDR3 length: 16 residues. The germline gives CDR1 SQVTM, CDR2 ANQGSEA. CDR3 sequence: CSVPLWAGGQGETQYF. Written as DNA, the CDR3 is TGCAGCGTTCCCCTATGGGCGGGGGGCCAGGGAGAGACCCAGTACTTC.

This clonotype appeared a single time. The chain uses TRBV18 and TRBJ2-3; the D gene is possibly TRBD2 (5 bases). This CDR3 is built from 17 residues. CDR1 and CDR2 (germline): KGHSH, LQKENI. The V end was cut by 1 base, the J end by 0 bases, with 14 bases between. The CDR3 DNA reads TGTGCCAGCTCACCACGGTCCCTCGAGCGGAGCACAGATACGCAGTATTTT. Amino acids: CASSPRSLERSTDTQYF.

The V call is TRBV11-3, the J call TRBJ1-1, with D perhaps matching TRBD1 (5 bases). This CDR3 is built from 13 residues. The germline CDR1 and CDR2 sequences are SGHNT and YENEEA. Trimming cost V 6 bases and J 1 base, with 9 bases left between them. CDR3 in DNA: TGTGCCAGCAGTAGGGGAAGGAACACTGAAGCTTTCTTT. It encodes CASSRGRNTEAFF.

This clonotype occurred a few times. The rearrangement joins TRBV4-1 to TRBJ2-3; D gene ambiguous. The ends were cut back, 2 bases at V and 2 bases at J, with 11 bases in the middle. CDR3 length: 15 residues. Per germline, CDR1 MGHRA and CDR2 YSYEKL. The DNA for the CDR3 is TGCGCCAGCAGCCAAACCGGGCTTAACACAGATACGCAGTATTTT. This encodes CASSQTGLNTDTQYF.

A single count supports this clonotype. The chain carries TRBV20-1 and TRBJ1-1, with D possibly matching TRBD1 (5 bases). The CDR3 consists of 15 residues. From germline, CDR1 is DFQATT and CDR2 SNEGSKA (reference sequence). The DNA for the CDR3 is TGCAATGTCCCCGGGGGAGGGGTCGGGAACACTGAAGCTTTCTTT. Protein: CNVPGGGVGNTEAFF.

This clonotype was found a few times. The V and J genes are TRBV6-5 and TRBJ2-3; D possibly matches TRBD1 or TRBD2 (6 bases each). Germline V gene data show CDR1 as MNHEY and CDR2 as SVGAGI. Trimming took 0 bases from V and 2 from J, leaving 12 bases between them. CDR3 size: 16 residues. CDR3 in amino acids: CASSYSTGGPTDTQYF. The CDR3 bases are TGTGCCAGCAGTTACTCGACCGGGGGCCCCACAGATACGCAGTATTTT.

The V call is TRBV20-1, the J call TRBJ2-3; D gene ambiguous. Looked up from germline, CDR1 is DFQATT and CDR2 is SNEGSKA (reference sequence). The CDR3 consists of 13 residues. V dropped 1 base and J dropped 2 bases, with 7 bases sitting between them. CDR3 in amino acids: CSARVGNTDTQYF. The CDR3 nucleotides read TGCAGTGCTAGAGTAGGGAACACAGATACGCAGTATTTT.

This clonotype has just a few counts. The J gene is TRBJ1-5, the V gene TRBV6-2 or TRBV6-3; D might be TRBD1 (5 bases). This CDR3 has 15 amino acids. Germline V lookup: CDR1 MNHEY, CDR2 SVGEGT. V dropped 5 bases and J dropped 6 bases, with 17 bases sitting between them. CDR3 nucleotide sequence: TGTGCCAGCAGTCAGGGACCTTCCGGGGGTCAGCCCCAGCATTTT. This codes for CASSQGPSGGQPQHF.

V is TRBV27 and J is TRBJ1-5; D unclear. CDR3 length: 12 amino acids. Germline-derived CDR1 and CDR2 are MNHEY and SMNVEV (reference sequence). V was clipped by 3 bases and J by 6 bases, with 6 bases between them. Here the CDR3 reads CASSFGGQPQHF. The DNA of the CDR3 is TGTGCCAGCAGTTTCGGAGGTCAGCCCCAGCATTTT.

This clonotype has a handful of counts. The chain combines TRBV2 with TRBJ2-3, with D perhaps being TRBD1 or TRBD2 (5 bases each). The germline CDR1 and CDR2 sequences are SNHLY and FYNNEI. Trimming left V 5 bases short and J 5 bases short, with 17 bases between. CDR3 size: 15 residues. The CDR3 loop is CASSTGPAEGDTQYF. The CDR3 region has the DNA TGTGCCAGCAGTACAGGCCCAGCCGAGGGAGATACGCAGTATTTT.

This sequence joins TRBV27 and TRBJ2-7; perhaps TRBD2 as D (6 bases). This CDR3 comprises 18 residues. CDR1 and CDR2 from the germline V gene are MNHEY and SMNVEV (reference sequence). V was trimmed by 2 bases and J by 3 bases, leaving 23 bases between them. Here the CDR3 reads CASSLRQQTQLGGYEQYF. The CDR3 DNA reads as TGTGCCAGCAGTTTACGGCAGCAAACCCAACTGGGGGGCTACGAGCAGTACTTC.

This chain uses TRBV11-1 with TRBJ1-1; 9 positions match TRBD1. Looked up from germline, CDR1 is SGHAT and CDR2 is FQDESV (reference sequence). Trimming cost V 5 bases and J 0 bases; bases outside gene matches: 13. CDR3 length: 18 amino acids. The CDR3 sequence: CASSAHRGPRSVNTEAFF. Here the CDR3 DNA reads TGTGCCAGCAGCGCCCACAGGGGGCCTAGGAGTGTGAACACTGAAGCTTTCTTT.